Shown below are 8 T cell receptor beta chains from a single sample sequenced in a study of kidney transplant recipient with SARS-CoV-2 infection. TCRdb independently ran MiXCR on the reads; one entry per CDR3 protein. The sample includes 200,000 to 300,000 distinct CDR3 sequences, about 28% of them seen just once. Sample: a blood sample, taken at baseline and between days 110 and 120 from a kidney transplant recipient. The origin of the receptors is a male patient younger than 45 who had COVID-19 and was a kidney transplant recipient. T cells may partly derive from the graft donor.

On this clonotype itself: A much larger clone lies a single base off, so this may be a read error. This chain connects TRBV9 to TRBJ1-2, with D unclear. Per germline, CDR1 SGDLS and CDR2 YYNGEE. The CDR3 runs 13 residues. This CDR3 is CAGSSRVDYGYTF. The CDR3, as DNA: TGTGCCGGCAGCAGTCGAGTCGACTATGGCTACACCTTC.

Remarks on this clonotype: Just one base apart from a much larger clone, this may be a read error. The chain combines TRBV6-1 with TRBJ2-6; D possibly corresponds to TRBD1 (6 bases). The CDR3 contains 17 residues. Germline lookup yields CDR1 MNHNS and CDR2 SASEGT. CDR3 loop: CASSDWTVHSGANALTF. The CDR3 bases are TGTGCCAGCAGTGATTGGACAGTTCACTCTGGGGCCAACGCCCTGACTTTC.

Concerning this clonotype itself: A clone one base away is much larger, so this may be a read error. The V gene is TRBV6-4, the J gene TRBJ2-1; TRBD2 aligns across 9 bases. Germline V gene data show CDR1 as MRHNA and CDR2 as SNTAGT. The V gene end was trimmed by 3 bases and the J gene end by 3 bases; junction bases not matched to a gene: 3. The CDR3 extends over 15 amino acids. The CDR3 DNA follows: TGTGCCAGCAGTGAATCGACTAGCGGCTACAATGAGCAGTTCTTC. Protein: CASSESTSGYNEQFF.

In the case of this clonotype: It may be a read error: a sequence one base away is much more abundant. This sequence joins TRBV7-9 and TRBJ1-4; TRBD1 might be the D (6 bases). The germline V gene has CDR1 SEHNR and CDR2 FQNEAQ (reference sequence). The ends were cut back, 0 bases at V and 1 base at J, with 12 bases in the middle. The CDR3 has 17 residues. CDR3 residues: CASSLASGGGTNEKLFF. CDR3 nucleotide sequence: TGTGCCAGCAGCTTAGCGTCTGGGGGCGGAACTAATGAAAAACTGTTTTTT.

Ten or more counts support this clonotype. This sequence joins TRBV6-4 and TRBJ1-4; 9 nucleotides agree with TRBD1. With V trimmed by 5 bases and J by 8 bases, 9 bases remained unmatched. Per germline, CDR1 MRHNA and CDR2 SNTAGT. This CDR3 comprises 15 residues. The CDR3 sequence is CASSPNSGTGEKLFF. CDR3 bases: TGTGCCAGCAGTCCTAATAGCGGGACAGGGGAAAAACTGTTTTTT.

This clonotype appeared many times. V and J are TRBV6-5 and TRBJ1-2; tentatively, D is TRBD1 (6 bases). The germline V gene has CDR1 MNHEY and CDR2 SVGAGI. There are 12 residues in the CDR3. Between the trimmed V and J ends, which lost 2 bases and 7 bases, there was a span of 8 bases. The CDR3 protein is CASSYGGAGYTF. DNA for the CDR3: TGTGCCAGCAGTTACGGGGGGGCTGGCTACACCTTC.

Many counts were recorded for this clonotype. This chain links TRBV20-1 with TRBJ1-2, with 11 bases matching TRBD1. Germline loops: CDR1 DFQATT, CDR2 SNEGSKA (reference sequence). V lost 0 bases to trimming and J lost 1 base; unmatched junction nucleotides: 7. The CDR3 is 17 residues long. This CDR3 reads CSARERTGGPVNYGYTF. DNA of the CDR3: TGCAGTGCTAGAGAGAGGACAGGGGGCCCCGTTAACTATGGCTACACCTTC.

In its sample, this clonotype was seen many times. The chain uses TRBV28 and TRBJ2-5; 8 bases are a match to TRBD1. CDR1 and CDR2 (germline): MDHEN, SYDVKM. The CDR3 runs to 15 residues. Trimming took 2 bases from V and 2 from J; bases not matched to a gene: 4. The DNA for the CDR3 is TGTGCCAGCAGTTTAGACAGGGGAAGGCAAGAGACCCAGTACTTC. The encoded protein is CASSLDRGRQETQYF.